This T cell receptor (beta chain) was sequenced during a study of response to subunit inactivated influenza vaccine. V was shortened by 9 bases and J by 6 bases, with 24 bases between the two germline ends. The V gene's germline CDR1 is MNHEY and CDR2 SVGEGT. The CDR3 is 16 residues long. Study-wide points: Authors suggested seasonal influenza vaccinations each recruit few new T cells.

From the RT-PCR reads, TCRdb called clonotypes with MiXCR, one entry per CDR3 protein. This table has about 800,000 distinct CDR3 sequences, around 20% appearing once. Remarks on this clonotype: Its antigen is unidentified.

The genes are TRBV6-2 or TRBV6-3 and TRBJ2-1; D is ambiguous. The starting material was PBMCs from blood, obtained approximately 5 days after vaccination. The source is a man over 45 who received an inactivated influenza vaccine. The CDR3 is CASFNTGSRATNEQFF. The CDR3 DNA sequence: TGTGCCAGTTTCAATACGGGCTCTAGGGCTACCAATGAGCAGTTCTTC.